Listed below are T cell receptor beta chains from one sample, sequenced in a study of shared clonotypes between healthy human individuals. Method: immunoSEQ multiplex PCR; TCRdb's copy keeps in-frame clones and lacks some. The top ten clones hold 30% to 40% of a sample with 550,000 to 800,000 clones, less than 95% of them seen once. Sequenced sample: memory CD8+ T cells from PBMCs. The receptor source for this set is a man younger than 30 in good health. Some clones in this sample may be carry-over from other donors' samples. The CDR3 runs from the conserved cysteine through the conserved F or W. The D gene is left open where the match is weak. Clone size, where shown, is once, few, many, or a class for clones that have expanded.

DNA,CDR3,D,V,J,size
TGTGCCAGCAGTACTCACCGTGCCCGGGGACCTAAAGAGACCCAGTACTTC,CASSTHRARGPKETQYF,-,TRBV28,TRBJ2-5,-
TGTGCCAGCAGTTTACGAGGACAGGGGACCCTCTGGGAGCAGTACTTC,CASSLRGQGTLWEQYF,TRBD1,TRBV27,TRBJ2-5,-
TGTGCCAGCAGCCCAGAATCGGGGGGGCTCAATCAGCCCCAGCATTTT,CASSPESGGLNQPQHF,-,TRBV7-6,TRBJ1-5,-
TGTGCCAGCAGCCTAGAGGCGGATGAGGCCTACGAGCAGTACTTC,CASSLEADEAYEQYF,-,TRBV28,TRBJ2-7,-
TGTGCCAGCAGCGTTGGGACAGGGGGCAGCTTGAACACTGAAGCTTTCTTT,CASSVGTGGSLNTEAFF,TRBD1,TRBV9,TRBJ1-1,-
TGTGCCTTCCGTAGCGGGAGGGCCGTTTCAAATGAGCAGTTCTTC,CAFRSGRAVSNEQFF,TRBD2,TRBV30,TRBJ2-1,-
TGTGCCAGCAGCTTAGTACAGACCACAGATACGCAGTATTTT,CASSLVQTTDTQYF,-,TRBV13,TRBJ2-3,-
TGTGCCAGCACAGGTAACTCGGTCCCCTACTCCTACGAGCAGTACTTC,CASTGNSVPYSYEQYF,-,TRBV2,TRBJ2-7,-
TGTGCCACCCGTCCAGGGGCCTATGGCTACACCTTC,CATRPGAYGYTF,-,TRBV6-5,TRBJ1-2,-
TGTGCCAGCAGCAAAGTAACAGGGAGTTCTGAAGCTTTCTTT,CASSKVTGSSEAFF,-,TRBV7-6,TRBJ1-1,-
TGTGCCAGCAGCCAGTTTGGGACAGGAAACCCCTACGAGCAGTACTTC,CASSQFGTGNPYEQYF,TRBD1,TRBV7-9,TRBJ2-7,-
TGTGCCAGCAGCCAGATGCCGGGGTACTGGTACTTC,CASSQMPGYWYF,-,TRBV25-1,TRBJ2-7,-
TGTGCCAGCAGCAAGTCGGAGGCCTACGAGCAGTACTTC,CASSKSEAYEQYF,-,TRBV11-2,TRBJ2-7,-
TGTGCCAGCAGTTTAGACGGTATTAACTATGGCTACACCTTC,CASSLDGINYGYTF,-,TRBV28,TRBJ1-2,-
TGTGCCAGCAGAGGGCAGGGCGTAAACACCGGGGAGCTGTTTTTT,CASRGQGVNTGELFF,-,TRBV5-4,TRBJ2-2,-
TGTGCCAGCAGCGAAGGACTAGGCTACGAGCAGTACTTC,CASSEGLGYEQYF,TRBD2,TRBV7-9,TRBJ2-7,-
TGTGCCAGCAGCATACGGACAGGGGACGTTGAAGCTTTCTTT,CASSIRTGDVEAFF,TRBD1,TRBV5-5,TRBJ1-1,-
TGCGCCTCGAATCCCAGGGGAGCCGGGGAGCTGTTTTTT,CASNPRGAGELFF,-,TRBV4-1,TRBJ2-2,-
TGTGCCAGTAGTCAATGGGACAGGGCCCAAGAGACCCAGTACTTC,CASSQWDRAQETQYF,TRBD1,TRBV19,TRBJ2-5,-
TGTGCCAGCAGCCAGGTGGGATTTTACGAGCAGTACTTC,CASSQVGFYEQYF,-,TRBV11-2,TRBJ2-7,-
TGTGCCAGCAGCGTAGACACAGGGGACTTCTATGGCTACACCTTC,CASSVDTGDFYGYTF,TRBD1,TRBV9,TRBJ1-2,-
TGTGCCAGCAGCCCAGGGGTCTATGGCTACACCTTC,CASSPGVYGYTF,-,TRBV9,TRBJ1-2,-
TGTGCCAGCAGCCCGGGCGCCGGGGAGCTGTTTTTT,CASSPGAGELFF,-,TRBV27,TRBJ2-2,-
TGCGCCAGCAGCCCGGTTAAGGATACAGATACGCAGTATTTT,CASSPVKDTDTQYF,-,TRBV5-1,TRBJ2-3,once
TGTGCCAGCACCCCCGGTGCAGGCGCGGCCAACGTCCTGACTTTC,CASTPGAGAANVLTF,-,TRBV27,TRBJ2-6,-
TGCAGCGTTCTAGAAGGGAACACCGGGGAGCTGTTTTTT,CSVLEGNTGELFF,-,TRBV29-1,TRBJ2-2,-
TGTGCCAGCAGCTTAGGCGGGACACAGACCTACGAGCAGTACTTC,CASSLGGTQTYEQYF,-,TRBV7-8,TRBJ2-7,-
TGTGCCATCAGTGACCCCAGACAGGGTTCCTACGAGCAGTACTTC,CAISDPRQGSYEQYF,TRBD1,TRBV10-3,TRBJ2-7,-
TGTGCCATCAGCGCTACAGGGGCCGACTACGAGCAGTACTTC,CAISATGADYEQYF,TRBD1,TRBV10-3,TRBJ2-7,-
TGTGCCAGCAGTGTAGCGGGAGGGCCAGCCGAGCAGTACTTC,CASSVAGGPAEQYF,TRBD2,TRBV6-5,TRBJ2-7,-
TGTGCCAGCAGCTCAAACAGGGGGGCCCCTTACAATGAGCAGTTCTTC,CASSSNRGAPYNEQFF,TRBD1,TRBV9,TRBJ2-1,-
TGTGCCAGCAGCCTTCTCCCGGGACAGGGTGATCACGAGCAGTACTTC,CASSLLPGQGDHEQYF,TRBD1,TRBV27,TRBJ2-7,-
TGTGCCAGCAGCCCAAGGAGGCTGGTTCGGTATGTCGGGGAGCTGTTTTTT,CASSPRRLVRYVGELFF,-,TRBV14,TRBJ2-2,-
TGTGCCAGCAGCGTCCTTCGGGACAGGGGGCAAGGAGAGCAGTACTTC,CASSVLRDRGQGEQYF,TRBD1,TRBV9,TRBJ2-7,-
TGTGCCAGCAGCGTACCCCGTGAGGGACAGGGTAACACCGGGGAGCTGTTTTTT,CASSVPREGQGNTGELFF,TRBD1,TRBV9,TRBJ2-2,-
TGTGCCAGCAGCGTATTCCGGGACGGCTACGAGCAGTACTTC,CASSVFRDGYEQYF,-,TRBV9,TRBJ2-7,-
TGTGCCAGCAGCTTAGCCAGGGCGACCTCCTACGAGCAGTACTTC,CASSLARATSYEQYF,-,TRBV11-2,TRBJ2-7,-
TGCGCCAGCAGCTTGGTTGGGGGCCTCATCGAGCAGTACTTC,CASSLVGGLIEQYF,-,TRBV5-1,TRBJ2-7,-
TGTGCCAGCAGCCCGCGGGACAGGGCGGACGGAAACACCATATATTTT,CASSPRDRADGNTIYF,TRBD1,TRBV11-2,TRBJ1-3,-
TGTGCCAGCAGTTTCTCAAACGAGGGGGCGGGCTACAATGAGCAGTTCTTC,CASSFSNEGAGYNEQFF,TRBD1,TRBV27,TRBJ2-1,-
TGTGCCAGCAGCCCCGGACTAGCGGGAGGCGTGAATGAGCAGTTCTTC,CASSPGLAGGVNEQFF,TRBD2,TRBV5-6,TRBJ2-1,-
TGCGCCAGCAGTGAAGCTCGTGTAGGGGGGACACCGTCCAGCTTT,CASSEARVGGTPSSF,-,TRBV10-2,TRBJ1-4,-
TGTGCCAGCAGCTTACTAGCACGGACAGCCAACACCGGGGAGCTGTTTTTT,CASSLLARTANTGELFF,-,TRBV7-9,TRBJ2-2,-
TGTGCCAGCAGCGCGCGAGAGGATACGCAGTATTTT,CASSAREDTQYF,-,TRBV9,TRBJ2-3,-
TGCGCCAGCAGCCATGCCAGCGGACCGCTATACAATGAGCAGTTCTTC,CASSHASGPLYNEQFF,-,TRBV4-1,TRBJ2-1,-
TGTGCCAGCAGCTTAACGGGCAGCGCCCTGGCCTCCGAGCAGTACTTC,CASSLTGSALASEQYF,-,TRBV7-3,TRBJ2-7,-
TGTGCCAGCAGTTCCCCCCGACAGGGGCGGACTGAAGCTTTCTTT,CASSSPRQGRTEAFF,TRBD1,TRBV27,TRBJ1-1,-
TGTGCCAGCAGTGCTCGGCTAAACCCTTCCTACAATGAGCAGTTCTTC,CASSARLNPSYNEQFF,-,TRBV6-4,TRBJ2-1,-
TGTGCCAGCAGTCCGACGAGGGAGGTGGACGAGCAGTACTTC,CASSPTREVDEQYF,-,TRBV28,TRBJ2-7,-
TGTGCCAGCAGCTTAGAGGTGGCGAGAGGCACAGATACGCAGTATTTT,CASSLEVARGTDTQYF,-,TRBV7-8,TRBJ2-3,-
TGTGCCAGCAGTTACTCGGGGACTAGCGGGTCTGAGCAGTTCTTC,CASSYSGTSGSEQFF,TRBD2,TRBV6-5,TRBJ2-1,-
TGCGCCAGCAGCTTGGGAGGTGAATACTATGGCTACACCTTC,CASSLGGEYYGYTF,-,TRBV5-1,TRBJ1-2,-
TGTGCCAGCAGTGGGGGCTATGGCTACACCTTC,CASSGGYGYTF,-,TRBV6-1,TRBJ1-2,-
TGCGCCAGCAGCCAAGAATTCTGGACCCTTAGCACAGATACGCAGTATTTT,CASSQEFWTLSTDTQYF,-,TRBV4-3,TRBJ2-3,once
TGTGCCAGCAGTGAACGCTTCGGACAGGAGTACGGGAATGAGCAGTTCTTC,CASSERFGQEYGNEQFF,TRBD1,TRBV2,TRBJ2-1,-
TGTGCCAGTAGATCCGGGATCAGCCAGCCCCAGCATTTT,CASRSGISQPQHF,-,TRBV19,TRBJ1-5,-
TGTGCCAGCAGTTTATCGGGGCAGATCTATGGCTACACCTTC,CASSLSGQIYGYTF,-,TRBV27,TRBJ1-2,few
TGTGCCAGCAGCCCAGAGGGGGGGGGAATTTGGTACTTC,CASSPEGGGIWYF,-,TRBV7-9,TRBJ2-5,-
TGTGCCAGCAGCTTGGGCTCGGGTGCCATCCAAGAGACCCAGTACTTC,CASSLGSGAIQETQYF,-,TRBV7-9,TRBJ2-5,once
TGTGCCAGCAGCTTATTGGGGGGCACAGATACGCAGTATTTT,CASSLLGGTDTQYF,-,TRBV7-9,TRBJ2-3,-